This record concerns one T cell receptor beta chain sequence. Germline V lookup: CDR1 MNHEY, CDR2 SVGAGI. The CDR3 consists of 14 residues. V lost 5 bases and J lost 4; bases outside the gene matches: 3. This record belongs to a study of blood T cell repertoires in COVID-19. Across the study: Acute and convalescent COVID-19 specimens originated in the United States, Italy and Spain. From T cells, B-cell-depleted T cells, or PBMCs came the material, which was cDNA or gDNA.

Original processing methods: Amplifying reference gene primers gave estimates of nucleated cell counts. Libraries were prepared by immunoSEQ multiplex PCR; TCRdb keeps only in-frame clonotypes and omits some of them. V, J and clone size are those of that table, while D and trimming were read from the DNA. The table records more than 300,000 clones, roughly 86% of them present only once. The Seattle patients joined while their infection was active and were tracked longitudinally afterward. V gene TRBV6-5 combines with J gene TRBJ2-7; TRBD2 aligns across 12 bases. Sample: peripheral blood. The sequence derives from a woman in her twenties or thirties with COVID-19, enrolled during active disease. The CDR3 DNA is TGTGCCAGCAGTCGACTAGCGGGAGTTTACGAGCAGTACTTC. This encodes CASSRLAGVYEQYF.